Shown below are 25 T cell receptor beta chains from a single sample sequenced in a study of T cells in Graves' hyperthyroidism and ophthalmopathy. Amplification targeted TCR beta CDR3 regions from RNA transcripts. Researchers ran a first-round RT-PCR on the TCR CDR3 using the HTBI primer set. In TCRdb, the multiplex PCR reads were re-called with MiXCR into one record per CDR3 protein. The data hold around 580,000 distinct CDR3 sequences, with 46% observed a single time. The sample was peripheral blood or thyroid tissue (not recorded which). The receptors stem from a woman aged 18-29 years with Graves' hyperthyroidism.

This clonotype was counted a few times. The chain has TRBV30 and TRBJ1-5; D is uncertain. CDR3 length equals 13 residues. The V end was cut by 1 base, the J end by 2 bases, with 6 bases between. CDR1 and CDR2 (germline): GTSNPN, SVGIG (reference sequence). CDR3 bases: TGTGCCTGGAGTGGGACGGGCAATCAGCCCCAGCATTTT. Amino acid sequence: CAWSGTGNQPQHF.

CDR3 residues: CASRTGTGSHAEAFF. The CDR3 bases are TGTGCCAGCAGAACCGGGACAGGGTCGCACGCTGAAGCTTTCTTT. The chain is built from TRBV6-6 and TRBJ1-1; 9 bases line up with TRBD1. J gave up 6 bases and V 6 bases, and 11 bases lay outside the gene matches. Germline CDR1 is MNHNY and CDR2 is SVGAGI (reference sequence). The CDR3 length is 15 residues.

This clonotype occurred many times. V is TRBV29-1 and J is TRBJ1-1, with 9 bases aligning to TRBD1. Germline V gene data show CDR1 as SQVTM and CDR2 as ANQGSEA. Losses at the gene ends were 6 bases for V and 1 base for J; bases not matched to a gene: 6. The CDR3 is made up of 14 amino acids. The DNA for the CDR3 is TGCAGCGTGCCGACAGGGGGTGAGAACACTGAAGCTTTCTTT. This gives the protein CSVPTGGENTEAFF.

This clonotype has only a few counts. The chain uses TRBV4-1 and TRBJ2-2; TRBD2 agrees at 7 bases. CDR1 is MGHRA, CDR2 YSYEKL, per germline. The J segment lost 5 bases and the V segment lost 1 base, leaving 13 bases of the junction unmatched. The CDR3 is made up of 18 amino acids. The CDR3 is CASSQVGRELLGTGELFF. The CDR3, as DNA: TGCGCCAGCAGCCAAGTAGGGCGGGAGCTTTTGGGGACCGGGGAGCTGTTTTTT.

This clonotype appeared a single time. This chain links TRBV29-1 with TRBJ2-7, with 10 bases fitting TRBD1. Trimming at V came to 6 bases and at J to 5 bases, leaving 10 bases not matched to a gene. This CDR3 is built from 14 residues. CDR1 and CDR2 (germline): SQVTM, ANQGSEA. DNA for the CDR3: TGCAGCGTAGATTGGACGGGACAGGGGAACGAGCAGTACTTC. It specifies CSVDWTGQGNEQYF.

This clonotype was observed many times. This chain uses TRBV6-5 with TRBJ2-5, with 7 bases fitting TRBD2. Losses at the gene ends were 2 bases for V and 10 bases for J; bases not matched to a gene: 13. This CDR3 region has 15 residues. Germline values: CDR1 MNHEY, CDR2 SVGAGI. CDR3 coding DNA: TGTGCCAGCAGTTACCTAGCGGTGAGCCGGAGGGACCAGTACTTC. It codes for CASSYLAVSRRDQYF.

The chain has TRBV29-1 and TRBJ1-1; D unclear. In germline, CDR1 is SQVTM, CDR2 ANQGSEA. The CDR3 is 12 amino acids. V gave up 8 bases and J gave up 1 base, with 11 bases separating them. The CDR3 loop is CSLGRGNTEAFF. The CDR3 DNA follows: TGCAGCTTAGGTCGCGGGAACACTGAAGCTTTCTTT.

This clonotype has more than one count but fewer than ten. The J gene is TRBJ2-7, the V gene TRBV18; 12 bases match TRBD2. V lost 3 bases to trimming and J lost 7 bases; unmatched junction nucleotides: 4. CDR3 length: 14 residues. The germline gives CDR1 KGHSH, CDR2 LQKENI. CDR3 in DNA: TGTGCCAGCTCACCTGGACTAGCGGGATCAGAGCAGTACTTC. It is translated as CASSPGLAGSEQYF.

The rearrangement links TRBV7-9 to TRBJ2-6; 8 positions match TRBD1. CDR1 is SEHNR and CDR2 is FQNEAQ in the germline V gene (reference sequence). CDR3 length: 15 residues. With 8 bases clipped from V and 2 bases from J, the junction kept 5 bases outside the gene matches. The DNA for the CDR3 is TGTGCCAGCGGAGAACAGGGGGCTGGGGCCAACGTCCTGACTTTC. Residues: CASGEQGAGANVLTF.

This clonotype has at least ten counts. This chain connects TRBV5-1 to TRBJ2-7, with 7 bases aligning to TRBD2. V shed 1 base and J 1 base; nucleotides not matched to a gene: 11. The CDR3 length is 17 residues. Germline lookup yields CDR1 SGHRS and CDR2 YFSETQ. This CDR3 is CASSLSDSGPLSYEQYF. As DNA, the CDR3 is TGCGCCAGCAGCTTGTCGGATAGCGGGCCCTTATCCTACGAGCAGTACTTC.

The chain combines TRBV10-3 with TRBJ2-5; unclear D gene. Germline V gene data show CDR1 as ENHRY and CDR2 as SYGVKD. This CDR3 is 14 amino acids long. V was pared by 4 bases and J by 0 bases, with 9 bases between. The CDR3, as DNA: TGTGCCATCAGTGGACATTCGTACCAAGAGACCCAGTACTTC. Amino acid sequence: CAISGHSYQETQYF.

This clonotype occurred a few times. This rearrangement joins TRBV3-1 to TRBJ2-7; D is unclear. CDR3 length: 12 amino acids. V shed 0 bases and J shed 12 bases, with 12 bases lying between them. Germline lookup yields CDR1 LGHDT and CDR2 YNNKEL (reference sequence). As DNA, the CDR3 is TGTGCCAGCAGCCAAGATAAAGATTATCTGTACTTC. Translated, it gives CASSQDKDYLYF.

There are a few counts of this clonotype. This chain connects TRBV4-1 to TRBJ1-1; possible D gene TRBD1, 5 bases. The CDR3 runs to 18 residues. V gave up 4 bases and J gave up 0 bases, with 21 bases separating them. Per germline, CDR1 MGHRA and CDR2 YSYEKL. The CDR3 DNA is TGCGCCAGCAGCCCCCCTATAACGGGACCTTTTATGAACACTGAAGCTTTCTTT. Encoded protein: CASSPPITGPFMNTEAFF.

At least ten counts were recorded for this clonotype. The chain joins TRBV7-9 to TRBJ1-1, with D perhaps matching TRBD1 (5 bases). Trimming stripped 8 bases from V and 2 bases from J, with 15 bases between. The germline CDR1 and CDR2 sequences are SEHNR and FQNEAQ (reference sequence). The CDR3 is 14 amino acids. CDR3 nucleotides: TGTGCCAGCGGGGGTCCTGGACTAAACACTGAAGCTTTCTTT. Protein: CASGGPGLNTEAFF.

This clonotype was counted between two and nine times. At one end, the junction sequence differs from germline, possibly due to a read error. The rearrangement joins TRBV7-2 to TRBJ1-2, with TRBD1 as a possible D gene (6 bases). Germline V gene sequence: CDR1 SGHTA, CDR2 FQGNSA. The CDR3 has 14 residues. The CDR3 protein is CASSSRGAIYGYPF. As DNA, the CDR3 is TGTGCCAGCAGCTCTAGGGGGGCTATCTATGGCTACCCCTTC.

The gene calls are TRBV20-1 and TRBJ2-7; 7 nucleotides match TRBD1. The V gene end was trimmed by 6 bases and the J gene end by 0 bases; junction bases not matched to a gene: 8. The CDR3 runs to 14 residues. CDR1 and CDR2 (germline): DFQATT, SNEGSKA (reference sequence). The CDR3 DNA reads as TGCAGTGCGACCGGGACAGATTACTCCTACGAGCAGTACTTC. Translating it yields CSATGTDYSYEQYF.

The chain links TRBV25-1 to TRBJ2-5; D is perhaps TRBD1 (6 bases). In germline, CDR1 is MGHDK, CDR2 SYGVNS. CDR3 size: 15 residues. The CDR3 DNA reads TGTGCTAGAGGCCTCCGGACAGTACGGCAAGAGACCCAGTACTTC. This sequence encodes CARGLRTVRQETQYF.

This clonotype was picked up many times. For the CDR3, the DNA is TGTGCCAGCAGCTTGCCCGGGGGAGCTTACGAGCAGTACTTC. Translating gives CASSLPGGAYEQYF. V usage is TRBV5-6 and J usage is TRBJ2-7; the D gene is possibly TRBD2 (6 bases). V gave up 1 base and J gave up 4 bases, with 12 bases separating them. CDR3 length: 14 residues. The germline V gene has CDR1 SGHDT and CDR2 YYEEEE.

The chain joins TRBV6-6 to TRBJ2-7; TRBD1 aligns across 9 bases. The germline V gene has CDR1 MNHNY and CDR2 SVGAGI (reference sequence). J gave up 4 bases and V 8 bases, and 9 bases lay outside the gene matches. The CDR3 has 14 amino acids. For the CDR3, the DNA is TGTGCCAGCCTGGGGACAGGGCAGGAGTACGAGCAGTACTTC. Protein: CASLGTGQEYEQYF.

This clonotype was seen ten or more times. The gene calls are TRBV5-8 and TRBJ1-4, with D unclear. V was cut by 4 bases and J by 3 bases, with 16 bases left in between. This CDR3 has 16 residues. Germline V gene lookup returns CDR1 SGHTS and CDR2 YDEGEE. CDR3 sequence reads: CASSPEAGDANEKLFF. CDR3 DNA: TGTGCCAGCAGCCCTGAAGCGGGTGATGCTAATGAAAAACTGTTTTTT. Based on the CDR3 plus reference TRBV5-8 and TRBJ1-4, the full variable domain is EAGVTQSPTHLIKTRGQQATLRCSPISGHTSVYWYQQALGLGLQFLLWYDEGEERNRGNFPPRFSGRQFPNYSSELNVNALELEDSALYLCASSPEAGDANEKLFFGSGTQLSVL.

There are many counts of this clonotype. The chain couples TRBV2 to TRBJ1-2; TRBD1 might be the D (6 bases). The CDR3 totals 14 residues. CDR1 and CDR2 (germline): SNHLY, FYNNEI. Deletions cut 7 bases from V and 1 base from J, with 13 bases between. CDR3: CASKDRSGNYGYTF. Written as DNA, the CDR3 is TGTGCCAGCAAAGACAGGAGTGGTAACTATGGCTACACCTTC.

This clonotype was observed a handful of times. A junction boundary mismatches the germline segment, possibly from a read error. The J gene is TRBJ1-5, the V gene TRBV5-5; D ambiguous. The CDR3 totals 14 residues. Germline values: CDR1 SGHKS, CDR2 YYEKEE (reference sequence). The DNA of the CDR3 is TGTGCCAACAGCTTGGAAGAGAGCAATCAGCCCCAGCATTTT. Translation gives CANSLEESNQPQHF.

This clonotype showed up many times. V gene TRBV25-1 combines with J gene TRBJ2-3; 8 nucleotides line up with TRBD2. CDR3 size: 16 residues. Germline values: CDR1 MGHDK, CDR2 SYGVNS. Trimming removed 5 bases from V and 1 base from J; junction bases left unmatched: 8. This CDR3 is CASSRSSGSGTDTQYF. The CDR3 coding sequence is TGTGCCAGCAGTAGGTCGAGCGGGAGTGGCACAGATACGCAGTATTTT.

In this sample, this clonotype turned up many times. This chain links TRBV6-2 or TRBV6-3 with TRBJ1-5, with D tentatively TRBD1 (6 bases). Germline V gene data show CDR1 as MNHEY and CDR2 as SVGEGT. This CDR3 comprises 16 residues. The ends were cut back, 3 bases at V and 1 base at J, with 13 bases in the middle. Here the CDR3 reads CASSYFQGWSNQPQHF. The CDR3 nucleotides read TGTGCCAGCAGTTATTTTCAGGGGTGGAGCAATCAGCCCCAGCATTTT.

This clonotype was seen ten or more times. V is TRBV2 and J is TRBJ2-2, with D possibly being TRBD2 (5 bases). The CDR3 consists of 13 residues. The germline V gene has CDR1 SNHLY and CDR2 FYNNEI. V lost 4 bases to trimming and J lost 7 bases, with 10 bases between them. The CDR3 here is CASSGGLVGELFF. The CDR3 DNA reads as TGTGCCAGCAGTGGAGGGCTGGTCGGGGAGCTGTTTTTT.